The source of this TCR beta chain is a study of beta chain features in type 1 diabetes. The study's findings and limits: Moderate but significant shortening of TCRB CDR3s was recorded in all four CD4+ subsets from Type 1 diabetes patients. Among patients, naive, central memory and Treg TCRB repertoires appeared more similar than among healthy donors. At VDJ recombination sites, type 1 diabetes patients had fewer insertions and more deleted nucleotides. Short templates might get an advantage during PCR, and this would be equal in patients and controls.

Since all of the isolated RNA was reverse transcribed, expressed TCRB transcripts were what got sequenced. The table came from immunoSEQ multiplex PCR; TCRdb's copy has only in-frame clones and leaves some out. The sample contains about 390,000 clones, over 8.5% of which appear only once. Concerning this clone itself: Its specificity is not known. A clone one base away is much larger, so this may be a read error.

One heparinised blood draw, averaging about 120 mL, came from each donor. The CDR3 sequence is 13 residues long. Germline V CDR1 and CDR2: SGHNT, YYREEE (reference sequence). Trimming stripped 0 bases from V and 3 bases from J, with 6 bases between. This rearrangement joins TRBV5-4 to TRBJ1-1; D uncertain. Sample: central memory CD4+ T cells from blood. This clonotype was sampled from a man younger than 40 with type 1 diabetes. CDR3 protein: CASSLETYTEAFF. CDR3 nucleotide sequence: TGTGCCAGCAGCTTGGAAACCTACACTGAAGCTTTCTTT.